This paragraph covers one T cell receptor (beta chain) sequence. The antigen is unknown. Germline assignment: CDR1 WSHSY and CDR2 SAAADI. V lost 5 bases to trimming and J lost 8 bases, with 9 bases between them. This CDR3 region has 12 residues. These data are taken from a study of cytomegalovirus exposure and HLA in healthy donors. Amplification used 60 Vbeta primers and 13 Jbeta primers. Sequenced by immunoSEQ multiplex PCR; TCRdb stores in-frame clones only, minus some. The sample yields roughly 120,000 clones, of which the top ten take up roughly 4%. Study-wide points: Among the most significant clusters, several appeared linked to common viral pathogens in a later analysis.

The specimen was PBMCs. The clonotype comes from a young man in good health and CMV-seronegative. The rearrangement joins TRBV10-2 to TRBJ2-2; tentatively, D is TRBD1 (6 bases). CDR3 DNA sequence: TGCGCCAGCAGTACAGGGCCGGGGGAGCTGTTTTTT. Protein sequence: CASSTGPGELFF.